This T cell receptor beta chain was identified during a study of blood T cell repertoires in COVID-19. Study in general: Samples taken during acute and convalescent COVID-19 were collected in the United States, Italy and Spain. PBMCs, B-cell-depleted T cells, or T cells were the source of the cDNA or gDNA that made up the material.

V was cut by 4 bases and J by 4 bases, with 11 bases left in between. The CDR3 runs 14 residues. CDR1 is MNHEY, CDR2 SMNVEV, per germline (reference sequence). In the original workflow: How many nucleated cells were present was estimated from reference gene primer amplification. The protocol was immunoSEQ multiplex PCR, while the TCRdb copy is restricted to in-frame clones and leaves out a portion. The V and J calls and the clone size are those of that table, but D and trimming were determined from the DNA. The sample yields over 35,000 clones, about 92% seen once. The origin of this receptor is a man between 65 and 80 years old with active COVID-19. The V and J genes are TRBV27 and TRBJ1-3, with no clear D. Input material: peripheral blood. The CDR3 DNA is TGTGCCAGCAGTTCTTGGGCCGAGGGAAACACCATATATTTT. It specifies CASSSWAEGNTIYF.